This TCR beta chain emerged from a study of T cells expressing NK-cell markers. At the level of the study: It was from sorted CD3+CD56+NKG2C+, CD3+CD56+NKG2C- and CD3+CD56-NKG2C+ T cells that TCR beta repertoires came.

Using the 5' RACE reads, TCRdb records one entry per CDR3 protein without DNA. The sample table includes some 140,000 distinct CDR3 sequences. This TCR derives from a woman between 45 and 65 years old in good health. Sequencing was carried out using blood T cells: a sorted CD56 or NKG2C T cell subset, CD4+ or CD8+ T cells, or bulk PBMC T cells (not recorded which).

CDR3 amino acids: CAISVTGKAVTEAFF. The chain is built from TRBV10-3 and TRBJ1-1; there is no DNA to check the TCRdb D call of TRBD1. This CDR3 spans 15 amino acids. Per the germline V gene, CDR1 is ENHRY and CDR2 is SYGVKD.